The 16 T cell receptor beta chains listed next were all sequenced from one sample in a study of shared clonotypes between healthy human individuals. The table came from immunoSEQ multiplex PCR; TCRdb's copy has only in-frame clones and leaves some out. The sample yields fewer than 550,000 clones, over 60% seen once. Sample: PBMCs. Source of these receptors: a woman between 40 and 55 years old in good health. Some clones in this sample may be carry-over from other donors' samples.

Points on this clone: The limits of the CDR3 on the DNA are not certain, so only TCRdb's listed CDR3 is given. The rearrangement joins TRBV6-1 to TRBJ2-7; the table's D gene call, TRBD2, was not cross checked with the DNA. The CDR3 length is 15 residues, termini included. Per germline, CDR1 MNHNS and CDR2 SASEGT. This CDR3 is CASSDVVGLGSREYF.

The chain employs TRBV6-6 and TRBJ2-3; TRBD2 matches at 7 bases. In germline, CDR1 is MNHNY, CDR2 SVGAGI (reference sequence). The CDR3 is 15 residues long. V shed 7 bases and J 2 bases; nucleotides not matched to a gene: 9. This CDR3 is CASIAPRETTDTQYF. In DNA, the CDR3 is TGTGCCAGCATCGCCCCGCGGGAGACCACAGATACGCAGTATTTT.

The chain has TRBV30 and TRBJ1-6; unclear D gene. Germline-derived CDR1 and CDR2 are GTSNPN and SVGIG (reference sequence). V was clipped by 2 bases and J by 10 bases, with 15 bases between them. The CDR3 loop spans 14 amino acids. The CDR3 protein is CAWSFWAVESPLHF. CDR3 bases: TGTGCCTGGAGTTTTTGGGCAGTAGAGTCACCCCTCCACTTT. Together with reference TRBV30 and TRBJ1-6, the CDR3 gives the full variable domain: SQTIHQWPATLVQPVGSPLSLECTVEGTSNPNLYWYRQAAGRGLQLLFYSVGIGQISSEVPQNLSASRPQDRQFILSSKKLLLSDSGFYLCAWSFWAVESPLHFGNGTRLTVT.

This clone was recorded many times. CDR3 coding DNA: TGTGCCAGTAGTCGAGGACAGCCCAATAGCAATCAGCCCCAGCATTTT. Translated, it gives CASSRGQPNSNQPQHF. The chain uses TRBV19 and TRBJ1-5, with a tentative D call TRBD1 (6 bases). Germline V CDR1 and CDR2: LNHDA, SQIVND (reference sequence). V was cut by 5 bases and J by 0 bases, with 14 bases left in between. This CDR3 is 16 amino acids long.

The chain is built from TRBV19 and TRBJ1-5; no definite D call. The CDR3 loop spans 13 amino acids. Germline V lookup: CDR1 LNHDA, CDR2 SQIVND (reference sequence). V lost 2 bases, J lost 5 bases, and 7 bases lay in between. The CDR3 protein is CASSINPYQPQHF. CDR3 DNA sequence: TGTGCCAGTAGTATAAACCCCTATCAGCCCCAGCATTTT.

This clone was counted a single time. The J gene is TRBJ2-7, the V gene TRBV28; D may match TRBD1 or TRBD2 (5 bases each). Germline V CDR1 and CDR2: MDHEN, SYDVKM. This CDR3 comprises 15 residues. The V end was cut by 7 bases, the J end by 0 bases, with 16 bases between. As DNA, the CDR3 is TGTGCCAGCACCCCCTTTAGGGACGGCTCCTACGAGCAGTACTTC. Protein sequence: CASTPFRDGSYEQYF.

J is TRBJ2-2 and V is TRBV19; 9 bases align to TRBD2. The germline V gene has CDR1 LNHDA and CDR2 SQIVND (reference sequence). J was trimmed by 3 bases and V by 3 bases; bases with no gene match: 2. CDR3 length: 15 amino acids. The CDR3 nucleotides are TGTGCCAGTAGTATGGCGGGAGGGTACACCGGGGAGCTGTTTTTT. It is translated as CASSMAGGYTGELFF.

This sequence joins TRBV5-5 and TRBJ1-2; TRBD1 might be the D (5 bases). Trimming shortened V by 5 bases and J by 2 bases, and 16 bases separated the two germline ends. The length of the CDR3 is 15 residues. Germline lookup yields CDR1 SGHKS and CDR2 YYEKEE (reference sequence). The CDR3 reads CASRPTGTLNYGYTF. In DNA, the CDR3 is TGTGCCAGCAGGCCGACCGGGACCTTAAACTATGGCTACACCTTC.

The V and J genes are TRBV5-4 and TRBJ1-4; D ambiguous. Germline CDR1 SGHNT, CDR2 YYREEE (reference sequence). V was pared by 5 bases and J by 7 bases, with 18 bases between. The CDR3 sequence is 15 residues long. The CDR3, as DNA: TGTGCCAGCAGTCCAAGCGCATTCCTAGGTGAAAAACTGTTTTTT. The encoded protein is CASSPSAFLGEKLFF.

The genes are TRBV14 and TRBJ2-7; 9 positions agree with TRBD2. Per the germline V gene, CDR1 is SGHDN and CDR2 is FVKESK. The V gene end was trimmed by 1 base and the J gene end by 4 bases; junction bases not matched to a gene: 14. The CDR3 is 18 residues long. CDR3 coding DNA: TGTGCCAGCAGCCAAGGGCCTAGCGGGAAACGCCCCTCGTACGAGCAGTACTTC. It translates to CASSQGPSGKRPSYEQYF. Supplemented by reference TRBV14 and TRBJ2-7, the full variable domain reads EAGVTQFPSHSVIEKGQTVTLRCDPISGHDNLYWYRRVMGKEIKFLLHFVKESKQDESGMPNNRFLAERTGGTYSTLKVQPAELEDSGVYFCASSQGPSGKRPSYEQYFGPGTRLTVT.

The V call is TRBV7-2, the J call TRBJ2-7; D is possibly TRBD2 (6 bases). This CDR3 is 13 amino acids long. Germline lookup yields CDR1 SGHTA and CDR2 FQGNSA. V dropped 4 bases and J dropped 3 bases, with 10 bases sitting between them. The CDR3 coding sequence is TGTGCCAGCAGCTCCCCCGGGGGCTACGAGCAGTACTTC. This codes for CASSSPGGYEQYF.

This sequence joins TRBV29-1 and TRBJ1-1; 8 bases fit TRBD1. The germline gives CDR1 SQVTM, CDR2 ANQGSEA. The CDR3 has 13 amino acids. The junction had 7 bases not matched to a gene; V was cut back by 6 bases and J by 4 bases. This chain's CDR3 is CSVGDRYLTEAFF. Here the CDR3 DNA reads TGCAGCGTCGGGGACAGGTATCTCACTGAAGCTTTCTTT.

This clone has a single count. J is TRBJ2-3 and V is TRBV18, with D perhaps TRBD2 (6 bases). Germline CDR1 and CDR2: KGHSH and LQKENI. The CDR3 contains 17 residues. The V gene lost 3 bases and the J gene lost 2 bases, with 18 bases spanning the gap. This CDR3 is CASSPLLAGSITDTQYF. The CDR3 DNA reads as TGTGCCAGCTCACCCCTCCTCGCGGGAAGTATCACAGATACGCAGTATTTT.

With respect to this clone: The identical CDR3 is also encoded by other nucleotide sequences in the sample. The rearrangement links TRBV15 to TRBJ1-1; perhaps TRBD1 as D (5 bases). This CDR3 spans 15 amino acids. V lost 0 bases and J 4 bases, leaving 12 bases between the germline ends. Germline V gene data show CDR1 as LNHNV and CDR2 as YYDKDF (reference sequence). The CDR3 here is CATSRDTGPGTEAFF. CDR3 in DNA: TGTGCCACCAGCAGAGATACGGGACCGGGCACTGAAGCTTTCTTT.

The chain carries TRBV2 and TRBJ2-5; D gene uncertain. Germline lookup yields CDR1 SNHLY and CDR2 FYNNEI. V lost 5 bases to trimming and J lost 4 bases, with 11 bases between them. This CDR3 is built from 13 residues. CDR3 loop: CASSPLSPETQYF. The CDR3 region has the DNA TGTGCCAGCAGTCCCCTCTCCCCAGAGACCCAGTACTTC.

This clone was seen a single time. The J gene is TRBJ2-1, the V gene TRBV27; D possibly corresponds to TRBD2 (5 bases). The V gene's germline CDR1 is MNHEY and CDR2 SMNVEV (reference sequence). The CDR3 spans 13 residues. CDR3 DNA sequence: TGTGCGGTTCGGGGTGGTCTTTCCAATGAGCAGTTCTTC. This codes for CAVRGGLSNEQFF.